This entry describes one T cell receptor beta chain. The antigen remains unidentified. V was shortened by 1 base and J by 1 base, with 6 bases between the two germline ends. The CDR3 spans 14 residues. Germline CDR1 LGHNT, CDR2 FRNRAP. Clones were sequenced by immunoSEQ multiplex PCR, and TCRdb holds only the in-frame ones, with some missing. The repertoire includes tens of thousands of clones, around 70% of them detected once, and approximately 2% sits in the top ten. Scientists isolated CD4+ T cells after an approximately 10-day culture period ended. BNT162b2 vaccine or mRNA-1273 vaccine was given to participants in two doses. On days 3 and 7, fresh IL-2 medium replaced half the medium. The data are from a study of vaccination effects on CD4 cells after COVID-19. Study-wide points: Early post-infection timepoints were absent, and convalescent patients were few.

The genes are TRBV12-5 and TRBJ2-3; D remains ambiguous. The starting material was CD4+ T cells from PBMCs cultured without peptide, obtained after COVID-19 vaccination. The sequence derives from a human donor who received a COVID-19 vaccine. CDR3 sequence: CASGLEFGTDTQYF. CDR3 DNA sequence: TGTGCTAGTGGTTTGGAATTTGGCACAGATACGCAGTATTTT. The full variable domain, with the rest looked up from reference TRBV12-5 and TRBJ2-3, is DARVTQTPRHKVTEMGQEVTMRCQPILGHNTVFWYRQTMMQGLELLAYFRNRAPLDDSGMPKDRFSAEMPDATLATLKIQPSEPRDSAVYFCASGLEFGTDTQYFGPGTRLTVL.